This TCR beta chain came from a study of blood T cell repertoires in COVID-19. Background on the study: There were acute and convalescent COVID-19 samples, and they came from the United States, Italy and Spain.

The V gene lost 3 bases and the J gene lost 4 bases, with 11 bases spanning the gap. Per the germline V gene, CDR1 is KGHSH and CDR2 is LQKENI. The CDR3 sequence is 14 residues long. Profiled with immunoSEQ multiplex PCR; TCRdb holds only in-frame clones, not every one. The repertoire holds almost 400,000 clones, 87% seen once, with about 2.3% in the top ten. In Seattle, patients joined the study during active infection and were tracked longitudinally. This TCR derives from a woman aged 55-69 years with COVID-19, enrolled during active disease. Sequenced: peripheral blood. The genes are TRBV18 and TRBJ2-3; TRBD1 might be the D (6 bases). The CDR3 region has the DNA TGTGCCAGCTCACCGGGGACACCTCCAGATACGCAGTATTTT. Protein product: CASSPGTPPDTQYF.